This T cell receptor beta chain was observed in a study of blood T cells in healthy people across ages. Trimming removed 1 base at V and 12 bases at J, with 12 bases between. CDR3 length: 11 residues. CDR1 is DFQATT, CDR2 SNEGSKA, per germline (reference sequence). Donors were systemically healthy Caucasian individuals from Russia aged roughly 6 to 100 years. The authors ran a second PCR of roughly 6 to 12 cycles using a sample-barcoded 5' primer and a J-beta primer mix. TCRdb re-analysed the 5' RACE reads in MiXCR, keeping a single row per CDR3 protein. The sample lists 700,000 to 800,000 distinct CDR3 sequences; 35% to 45% were seen once. With respect to this clonotype: Its antigen is unidentified.

Notes on the study in general: Researchers deemed the diversity estimates from one million T cells underestimates. Long-lived donors had more naive CD4+ cells and higher diversity than aged donors.

Sequences were obtained from blood. V usage is TRBV20-1 and J usage is TRBJ1-1, with D unresolved. The receptor was isolated from an older woman in good health. The CDR3 is CSARAGKVTFF. In nucleotides, the CDR3 is TGCAGTGCTAGAGCCGGGAAGGTGACTTTCTTT.